Below are 8 T cell receptor beta chains sequenced from a single sample in a study of cytomegalovirus exposure and HLA in healthy donors. The PCR employed 60 Vbeta primers together with 13 Jbeta primers. This table comes from immunoSEQ multiplex PCR, and its TCRdb copy is limited to in-frame clones, with some not included. The data hold 57,000 or so clones, with more than 70% observed a single time. The material sequenced was PBMCs. These TCRs come from a man between 45 and 60 years old in good health and CMV-seropositive.

This chain joins TRBV14 and TRBJ1-2; TRBD1 agrees at 8 bases. Germline V gives CDR1 SGHDN, CDR2 FVKESK. The CDR3 has 15 residues. V lost 4 bases to trimming and J lost 5 bases; unmatched junction nucleotides: 9. CDR3 sequence (DNA): TGTGCCAGCAGCCGACAGGGGCTTACTGGGTATGGCTACACCTTC. This encodes CASSRQGLTGYGYTF.

This clone was seen a single time. The V call is TRBV30, the J call TRBJ2-7; D not resolved. The germline CDR1 and CDR2 sequences are GTSNPN and SVGIG (reference sequence). This CDR3 spans 11 amino acids. V lost 0 bases and J lost 3, with 3 bases in between. For the CDR3, the DNA is TGTGCCTGGAGTGTACACTACGAGCAGTACTTC. Its translation: CAWSVHYEQYF.

The J gene is TRBJ2-5, the V gene TRBV18, with TRBD1 matching over 12 bases. The CDR3 covers 18 residues. Per the germline V gene, CDR1 is KGHSH and CDR2 is LQKENI. The J segment lost 3 bases and the V segment lost 3 bases, leaving 11 bases of the junction unmatched. DNA for the CDR3: TGTGCCAGCTCACCGTTGGGAGCCGGGACAGGGGGCAAAGAGACCCAGTACTTC. Its translation: CASSPLGAGTGGKETQYF.

V and J are TRBV30 and TRBJ1-5; 11 bases line up with TRBD1. The germline V gene encodes CDR1 GTSNPN and CDR2 SVGIG (reference sequence). The CDR3 loop spans 16 amino acids. Unmatched junction bases numbered 7, after V lost 1 base and J lost 5 bases. CDR3 sequence (DNA): TGTGCCTGGAGTGACTCCGGGACAGGGGGAGATCAGCCCCAGCATTTT. Residues: CAWSDSGTGGDQPQHF.

As regards this clone: A junction end diverges from the germline sequence, so it may reflect a read error. Other DNA sequences in the same sample also yield this CDR3. The V and J genes are TRBV5-8 and TRBJ1-1, with 7 bases that match TRBD1. Germline V gene data show CDR1 as SGHTS and CDR2 as YDEGEE. The CDR3 has 13 amino acids. CDR3 residues: CASRQGGGTEAFF. CDR3 nucleotides: TGTGCTAGCAGACAGGGAGGGGGCACTGAAGCTTTCTTT.

This chain uses TRBV28 with TRBJ2-4; 9 nucleotides align to TRBD1. V shed 6 bases and J 3 bases; nucleotides not matched to a gene: 6. The germline CDR1 and CDR2 sequences are MDHEN and SYDVKM. The CDR3 is made up of 15 amino acids. CDR3 in amino acids: CASSMDRGNKNIQYF. CDR3 nucleotides: TGTGCCAGCAGCATGGACAGGGGCAACAAAAACATTCAGTACTTC.

V and J are TRBV28 and TRBJ2-2; possible D gene TRBD1, 6 bases. The germline V gene has CDR1 MDHEN and CDR2 SYDVKM. The CDR3 length is 15 residues. V gave up 4 bases and J gave up 0 bases, with 9 bases separating them. The CDR3 loop reads CASSSPGANTGELFF. The CDR3 region has the DNA TGTGCCAGCAGTTCCCCAGGGGCGAACACCGGGGAGCTGTTTTTT. The variable domain in full, completed from reference TRBV28 and TRBJ2-2, reads DVKVTQSSRYLVKRTGEKVFLECVQDMDHENMFWYRQDPGLGLRLIYFSYDVKMKEKGDIPEGYSVSREKKERFSLILESASTNQTSMYLCASSSPGANTGELFFGEGSRLTVL.

This chain links TRBV5-1 with TRBJ1-5, with D possibly TRBD1 on 6 matching bases. V shed 5 bases and J shed 5 bases, with 11 bases lying between them. This CDR3 is 13 amino acids long. Germline V gene data show CDR1 as SGHRS and CDR2 as YFSETQ. The CDR3 loop is CASRRGGYQPQHF. CDR3 coding DNA: TGCGCCAGCAGAAGGGGGGGATATCAGCCCCAGCATTTT.